This entry lists 11 T cell receptor beta chains sequenced from one sample in a study of T cell responses to AZD1222 COVID-19 vaccine. Only in-frame clones appear in the TCRdb table, and some are missing; sequencing was by immunoSEQ multiplex PCR. The sample has just under 100,000 clones, about 88% seen once. The sample was peripheral blood, taken on day 0 of AZD1222 vaccination. Source of these receptors: an adult in good health.

The chain employs TRBV5-6 and TRBJ1-5; no definite D call. Looked up from germline, CDR1 is SGHDT and CDR2 is YYEEEE. The CDR3 loop spans 16 amino acids. The germline V and J ends were trimmed by 0 bases and 1 base, with 11 bases remaining between them. The CDR3 coding sequence is TGTGCCAGCAGCTTGGCCGGCAAGGTGAGCAATCAGCCCCAGCATTTT. This codes for CASSLAGKVSNQPQHF.

This sequence joins TRBV28 and TRBJ2-6; D is tentatively TRBD1 or TRBD2 (6 bases each). Germline loops: CDR1 MDHEN, CDR2 SYDVKM. CDR3 length: 19 amino acids. V lost 5 bases and J lost 1, with 21 bases in between. The CDR3 nucleotides are TGTGCCAGCAGTCCCGGGGGATGGGGGGCAGGGTCTGGGGCCAACGTCCTGACTTTC. Translation: CASSPGGWGAGSGANVLTF.

This sequence joins TRBV9 and TRBJ1-2; D gene ambiguous. Germline V CDR1 and CDR2: SGDLS, YYNGEE. V shed 4 bases and J shed 3 bases, with 10 bases lying between them. The CDR3 contains 13 residues. CDR3 protein: CASSPRAYYGYTF. DNA of the CDR3: TGTGCCAGCAGCCCCCGGGCCTACTATGGCTACACCTTC.

The rearrangement joins TRBV10-2 to TRBJ1-6, with 9 bases lining up with TRBD1. J gave up 10 bases and V 3 bases, and 10 bases lay outside the gene matches. The CDR3 totals 16 residues. Germline V gene sequence: CDR1 WSHSY, CDR2 SAAADI. CDR3 bases: TGCGCCAGCAGTGACAGGTCCGGGACAGGGTCCTCACCCCTCCACTTT. Protein product: CASSDRSGTGSSPLHF.

The chain is built from TRBV24-1 and TRBJ1-5; TRBD1 is a possible D gene (5 bases). The CDR3 spans 17 residues. CDR1 and CDR2 (germline): KGHDR, SFDVKD. Trimming pared 4 bases from V and 2 bases from J, leaving 17 bases between. The CDR3 loop reads CATSDPDAGDGNQPQHF. The CDR3 coding sequence is TGTGCCACCAGTGACCCGGACGCGGGGGACGGCAATCAGCCCCAGCATTTT.

The chain's CDR3 is CASSGVLSGVSTDTQYF. CDR3 bases: TGCGCCAGCAGCGGAGTCCTTAGCGGGGTTAGCACAGATACGCAGTATTTT. V usage is TRBV5-1 and J usage is TRBJ2-3; 8 bases fit TRBD2. Trimming removed 4 bases from V and 0 bases from J; junction bases left unmatched: 10. Germline CDR1 is SGHRS and CDR2 is YFSETQ. This CDR3 contains 17 residues.

The chain recombines TRBV12-3 or TRBV12-4 with TRBJ1-2, with 7 bases matching TRBD1. V shed 6 bases and J 7 bases; nucleotides not matched to a gene: 8. CDR3 length equals 13 residues. CDR3 amino acids: CASSSTGLTGYTF. The CDR3 DNA is TGTGCCAGCAGCTCGACAGGGCTAACTGGCTACACCTTC.

The chain is built from TRBV11-3 and TRBJ2-7; D uncertain. This CDR3 has 13 residues. Germline values: CDR1 SGHNT, CDR2 YENEEA. With 2 bases removed from V and 6 bases from J, the gap between germline ends came to 11 bases. The CDR3 spells CASSLSFFGEQYF. CDR3 DNA: TGTGCCAGCAGCTTATCCTTCTTTGGCGAGCAGTACTTC.

This clone is a singleton in its sample. The chain carries TRBV6-4 and TRBJ1-6, with no clear D. Per the germline V gene, CDR1 is MRHNA and CDR2 is SNTAGT. The CDR3 has 13 amino acids. Trimming stripped 3 bases from V and 5 bases from J, with 5 bases between. CDR3 nucleotides: TGTGCCAGCAGTGAAACAAATAATTCACCCCTCCACTTT. Translation: CASSETNNSPLHF.

The V gene is TRBV15, the J gene TRBJ1-5, with D unresolved. Germline V gene sequence: CDR1 LNHNV, CDR2 YYDKDF (reference sequence). Trimming removed 0 bases at V and 7 bases at J, with 7 bases between. The CDR3 covers 13 residues. This CDR3 reads CATSREGRQPQHF. The CDR3 nucleotides read TGTGCCACCAGCAGAGAGGGCAGGCAGCCCCAGCATTTT.

In its sample, this clone was seen a few times. The rearrangement uses TRBV6-2 or TRBV6-3 and TRBJ2-2, with D possibly being TRBD1 (5 bases). This CDR3 spans 14 amino acids. V was cut by 6 bases and J by 6 bases, with 14 bases left in between. Germline-derived CDR1 and CDR2 are MNHEY and SVGEGT. CDR3 sequence (DNA): TGTGCCAGCAGCGTAGACAGTGAGGCCGGGGAGCTGTTTTTT. Translating it yields CASSVDSEAGELFF.